A single TCR beta chain is shown here with its context. Libraries were prepared by immunoSEQ multiplex PCR; TCRdb keeps only in-frame clonotypes and omits some of them. The data hold a few hundred thousand clones, with approximately 87% observed a single time. Trimming shortened V by 2 bases and J by 5 bases, and 11 bases separated the two germline ends. Germline V CDR1 and CDR2: SGHRS, YFSETQ. There are 13 residues in the CDR3. These data originate in a study of blood T cell repertoires in COVID-19. This receptor was taken from a man aged 60-69 years who had recovered from COVID-19. Sequencing input: peripheral blood. The chain has TRBV5-1 and TRBJ2-7, with TRBD2 as a possible D gene (6 bases). As DNA, the CDR3 is TGCGCCAGCAGCTTTGGAGGGTCCAACGAGCAGTACTTC. Translation: CASSFGGSNEQYF.